This record concerns one TCR beta chain sequence. At one end the junction does not follow the germline gene, possibly because of a read error. Both RNA and DNA were isolated together from around 18-30 mg of bulk tissue that had not been sorted. This sample stems from a study of tumor-infiltrating lymphocytes in primary liver carcinoma. Reverse transcription of roughly 0.5 ug total RNA with a constant-region primer produced TCR beta cDNA. For TCR beta, libraries were produced by three nested multiplex PCR rounds using slightly modified ARM-PCR. TRBV1-TRBV30 forward primers and a C-beta reverse primer were used in the first two PCR rounds, which each ran for around 11 cycles. TCRdb fed the multiplex PCR reads into MiXCR, producing one record per CDR3 protein. The sample contains approximately 64,000 distinct CDR3 sequences, 71% of which appear only once. The CDR3 has 15 residues. Germline assignment: CDR1 WSHSY and CDR2 SAAADI.

The rearrangement uses TRBV10-2 and TRBJ1-2; weak D call: TRBD1 (6 bases). This TCR came from a man aged 35 to 55 with primary liver carcinoma and hepatitis B virus infection. Material: liver tumor tissue from sampling region 4. Regarding subset: tumor region T4, right-lateral pole. The CDR3 reads CASGDTWEVYYGYTF. CDR3 coding DNA: TGCGCCAGCGGGGACACATGGGAGGTTTACTATGGTTACACCTTC.